This note documents a single TCR beta chain sequence. These data are taken from a study of technical replicates of blood from a handful of donors. The CDR3 extends over 13 amino acids. Germline V gene data show CDR1 as SGHAT and CDR2 as FQNNGV. Trimming shortened V by 7 bases and J by 3 bases, and 10 bases separated the two germline ends. Sequenced by immunoSEQ multiplex PCR; TCRdb stores in-frame clones only, minus some. The sample holds about 80,000 clones, about 90% seen once. Material for sequencing was T cells isolated from PBMCs. The chain joins TRBV11-2 to TRBJ1-3, with D perhaps TRBD1 (6 bases). The TCR was taken from a human donor in good health. CDR3 sequence: CASKQGYGNTIYF. DNA for the CDR3: TGTGCCAGCAAACAGGGCTATGGAAACACCATATATTTT. Looking up the rest from reference TRBV11-2 and TRBJ1-3 gives the full variable domain: EAGVAQSPRYKIIEKRQSVAFWCNPISGHATLYWYQQILGQGPKLLIQFQNNGVVDDSQLPKDRFSAERLKGVDSTLKIQPAKLEDSAVYLCASKQGYGNTIYFGEGSWLTVV.